The 10 T cell receptor beta chains given below trace back to one sample, sequenced in a study of vaccination and CD4 T cells after COVID-19. Their specific antigens are unknown. Treatment denoted: 10-day PBMC culture with coronavirus spike peptide pools or control peptides (ViraFEST assay). The Oncomine TCR Beta short-read assay sequenced DNA from cultured CD4+ T cells. From the PCR reads, TCRdb called clonotypes with MiXCR, one entry per CDR3 protein. The sample consists of some 11,000 distinct CDR3 sequences, about three quarters of them appearing once. The sequenced material came from CD4+ T cells from blood, cultured in vitro. The source is a human donor who had recovered from COVID-19.

J is TRBJ2-5 and V is TRBV7-2; D remains ambiguous. This CDR3 contains 15 residues. The ends were cut back, 1 base at V and 0 bases at J, with 9 bases in the middle. The germline V gene has CDR1 SGHTA and CDR2 FQGNSA. DNA of the CDR3: TGTGCCAGCAGCTTAGGTGGGTTGTACCAAGAGACCCAGTACTTC. Translation: CASSLGGLYQETQYF.

The chain combines TRBV19 with TRBJ2-5, with 7 bases matching TRBD2. Germline trimming cut 9 bases from V and 4 bases from J; bases unmatched to any gene: 5. The germline CDR1 and CDR2 sequences are LNHDA and SQIVND (reference sequence). The CDR3 is 12 residues long. The CDR3 DNA reads as TGTGCCAGCTCTTCGGGGGGAGAGACCCAGTACTTC. Residues: CASSSGGETQYF.

This clonotype was observed a few times. The CDR3 sequence: CASRVSRAGAHARTYEQYF. CDR3 nucleotides: TGTGCCAGCAGGGTAAGTAGGGCAGGCGCACATGCCCGTACCTACGAGCAGTACTTC. This chain connects TRBV6-1 to TRBJ2-7; D gene uncertain. The V end was cut by 6 bases, the J end by 2 bases, with 29 bases between. Germline CDR1 MNHNS, CDR2 SASEGT. The CDR3 has 19 residues.

The chain carries TRBV27 and TRBJ1-6; no clear D gene. CDR3 size: 13 residues. Trimming removed 6 bases from V and 7 bases from J, with 10 bases in between. Germline CDR1 MNHEY, CDR2 SMNVEV (reference sequence). DNA for the CDR3: TGTGCCAGCAGGAGGACGCACAATTCACCCCTCCACTTT. Protein sequence: CASRRTHNSPLHF.

The chain recombines TRBV6-5 with TRBJ1-1, with a tentative D call TRBD1 (6 bases). The length of the CDR3 is 13 residues. CDR1 and CDR2 from the germline V gene are MNHEY and SVGAGI. V was pared by 2 bases and J by 4 bases, with 8 bases between. The CDR3 reads CASSYGGPTEAFF. The DNA of the CDR3 is TGTGCCAGCAGTTACGGGGGGCCCACTGAAGCTTTCTTT.

This rearrangement joins TRBV28 to TRBJ2-2, with no clear D. The CDR3 spans 14 residues. CDR1 is MDHEN and CDR2 is SYDVKM in the germline V gene. Trimming took 3 bases from V and 4 from J, leaving 9 bases between them. The CDR3 nucleotides are TGTGCCAGCAGTTTTGGCAGGTCCACCGGGGAGCTGTTTTTT. Its translation: CASSFGRSTGELFF.

The count of this clonotype is one. In nucleotides, the CDR3 is TGTGCCAGCAGCTTAAATACCCAGACCCAGTACTTC. Translation: CASSLNTQTQYF. The chain combines TRBV11-3 with TRBJ2-5; D is unresolved. CDR3 length: 12 residues. Germline CDR1 is SGHNT and CDR2 is YENEEA. V lost 2 bases and J lost 6, with 7 bases in between.

The rearrangement uses TRBV24-1 and TRBJ1-1; 7 bases fit TRBD1. Germline V CDR1 and CDR2: KGHDR, SFDVKD. CDR3 size: 20 residues. The trim removed 2 bases at V and 4 bases at J, leaving 21 bases unmatched. The CDR3 sequence: CATSDSDYRGGSGGPTEAFF. The CDR3 bases are TGTGCCACCAGTGATTCCGATTACAGGGGAGGAAGCGGAGGTCCCACTGAAGCTTTCTTT.

Here the CDR3 DNA reads TGTGCCAGCAGTCAGGAACAGGGAATTGCCTACGAGCAGTACTTC. Translated, it gives CASSQEQGIAYEQYF. V gene TRBV2 combines with J gene TRBJ2-7, with D perhaps matching TRBD1 (6 bases). V lost 5 bases to trimming and J lost 2 bases, with 16 bases between them. The CDR3 runs to 15 residues. The germline CDR1 and CDR2 sequences are SNHLY and FYNNEI.

The chain combines TRBV27 with TRBJ1-2; perhaps TRBD1 as D (5 bases). CDR1 MNHEY and CDR2 SMNVEV come from the germline V gene (reference sequence). The CDR3 runs 13 residues. Trimming took 3 bases from V and 3 from J, leaving 8 bases between them. CDR3 coding DNA: TGTGCCAGCAGTTTCCAGGGCTACTATGGCTACACCTTC. This translates into CASSFQGYYGYTF.